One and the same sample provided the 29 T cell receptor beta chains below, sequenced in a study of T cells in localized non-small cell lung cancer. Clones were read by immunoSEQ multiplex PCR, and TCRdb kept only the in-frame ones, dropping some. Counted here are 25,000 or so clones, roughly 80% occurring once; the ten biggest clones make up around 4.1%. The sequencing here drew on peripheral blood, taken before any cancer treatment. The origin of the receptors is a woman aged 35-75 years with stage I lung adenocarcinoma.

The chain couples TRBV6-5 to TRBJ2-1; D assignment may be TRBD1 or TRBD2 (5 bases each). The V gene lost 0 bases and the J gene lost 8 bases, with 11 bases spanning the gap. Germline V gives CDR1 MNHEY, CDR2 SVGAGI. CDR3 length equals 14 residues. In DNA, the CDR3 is TGTGCCAGCAGTTACTCGATGCAGGGACATGAGCAGTTCTTC. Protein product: CASSYSMQGHEQFF.

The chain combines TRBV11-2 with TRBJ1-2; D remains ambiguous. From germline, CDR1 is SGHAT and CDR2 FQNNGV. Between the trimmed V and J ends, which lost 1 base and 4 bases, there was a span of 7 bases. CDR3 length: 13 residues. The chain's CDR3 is CASSLGQSYGYTF. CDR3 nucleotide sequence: TGTGCCAGCAGCTTAGGCCAAAGCTATGGCTACACCTTC.

This CDR3 reads CASSVGPRAGELFF. The CDR3 DNA sequence: TGTGCCAGCAGCGTAGGGCCCAGAGCCGGGGAGCTGTTTTTT. This chain links TRBV9 with TRBJ2-2, with D unresolved. V lost 0 bases, J lost 6 bases, and 9 bases lay in between. Germline V gene lookup returns CDR1 SGDLS and CDR2 YYNGEE. The CDR3 is 14 residues long. Full variable domain (rest looked up from reference TRBV9 and TRBJ2-2): DSGVTQTPKHLITATGQRVTLRCSPRSGDLSVYWYQQSLDQGLQFLIQYYNGEERAKGNILERFSAQQFPDLHSELNLSSLELGDSALYFCASSVGPRAGELFFGEGSRLTVL.

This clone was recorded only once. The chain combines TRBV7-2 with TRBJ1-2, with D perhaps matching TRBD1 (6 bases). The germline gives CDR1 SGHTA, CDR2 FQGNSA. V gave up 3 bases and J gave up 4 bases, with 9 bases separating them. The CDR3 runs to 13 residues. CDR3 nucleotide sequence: TGTGCCAGCAGCTTGGGGGGCGGCTATGGCTACACCTTC. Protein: CASSLGGGYGYTF.

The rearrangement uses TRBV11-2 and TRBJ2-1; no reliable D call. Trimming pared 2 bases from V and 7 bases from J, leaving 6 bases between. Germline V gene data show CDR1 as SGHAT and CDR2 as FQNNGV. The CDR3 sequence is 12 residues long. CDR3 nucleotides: TGTGCCAGCAGCTTACAAGGAAATGAGCAGTTCTTC. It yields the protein CASSLQGNEQFF.

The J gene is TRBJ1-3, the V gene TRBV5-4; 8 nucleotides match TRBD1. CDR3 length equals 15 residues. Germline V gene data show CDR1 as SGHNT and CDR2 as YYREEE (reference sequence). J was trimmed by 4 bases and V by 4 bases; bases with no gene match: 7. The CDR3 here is CASSVGQGGGNTIYF. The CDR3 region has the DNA TGTGCCAGCAGCGTCGGACAGGGTGGGGGAAACACCATATATTTT.

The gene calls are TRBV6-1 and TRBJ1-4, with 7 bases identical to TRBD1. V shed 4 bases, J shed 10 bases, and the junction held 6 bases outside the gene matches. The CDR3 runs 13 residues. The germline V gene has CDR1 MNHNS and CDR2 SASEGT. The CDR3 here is CASSARGLAKLFF. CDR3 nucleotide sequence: TGTGCCAGCAGTGCAAGGGGGCTCGCAAAACTGTTTTTT.

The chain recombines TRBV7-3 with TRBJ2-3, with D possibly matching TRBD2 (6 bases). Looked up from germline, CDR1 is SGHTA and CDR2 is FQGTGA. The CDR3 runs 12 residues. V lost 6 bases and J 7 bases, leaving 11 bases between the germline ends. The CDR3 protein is CASSFGGHTQYF. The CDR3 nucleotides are TGTGCCAGCAGTTTCGGGGGTCATACGCAGTATTTT.

CDR3 coding DNA: TGTGCCAGTAGTCCCCCCGGGGCTACCATAGGGGGGACCCAGTACTTC. Residues: CASSPPGATIGGTQYF. V gene TRBV19 combines with J gene TRBJ2-5; tentative D call: TRBD1 (6 bases). V shed 5 bases and J shed 7 bases, with 23 bases lying between them. Germline CDR1 and CDR2: LNHDA and SQIVND (reference sequence). This CDR3 is 16 amino acids long.

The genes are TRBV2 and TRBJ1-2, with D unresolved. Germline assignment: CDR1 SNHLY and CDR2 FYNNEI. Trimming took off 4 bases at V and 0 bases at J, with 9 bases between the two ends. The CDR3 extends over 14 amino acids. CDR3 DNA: TGTGCCAGCAGTGCAGAGAGGGCTAACTATGGCTACACCTTC. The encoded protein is CASSAERANYGYTF.

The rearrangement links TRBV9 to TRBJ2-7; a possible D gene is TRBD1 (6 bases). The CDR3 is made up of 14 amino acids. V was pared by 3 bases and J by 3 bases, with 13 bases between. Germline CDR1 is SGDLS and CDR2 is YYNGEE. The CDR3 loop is CASSEGTRDYEQYF. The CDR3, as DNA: TGTGCCAGCAGCGAAGGGACAAGAGACTACGAGCAGTACTTC.

CDR3 sequence: CASSLLRSGTGEVNEQFF. The CDR3 coding sequence is TGTGCCAGCAGCTTATTGAGGTCCGGGACAGGGGAGGTCAATGAGCAGTTCTTC. The genes are TRBV7-3 and TRBJ2-1, with TRBD1 identical over 10 bases. After removal of 2 bases from V and 6 bases from J, the junction contained 13 bases not matched to a gene. The length of the CDR3 is 18 residues. Germline values: CDR1 SGHTA, CDR2 FQGTGA.

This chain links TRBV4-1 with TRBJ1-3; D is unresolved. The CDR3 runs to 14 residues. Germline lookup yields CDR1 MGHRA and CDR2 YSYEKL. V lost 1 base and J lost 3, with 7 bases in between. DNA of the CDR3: TGCGCCAGCAGCCAAGGACCCCTTGGAAACACCATATATTTT. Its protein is CASSQGPLGNTIYF.

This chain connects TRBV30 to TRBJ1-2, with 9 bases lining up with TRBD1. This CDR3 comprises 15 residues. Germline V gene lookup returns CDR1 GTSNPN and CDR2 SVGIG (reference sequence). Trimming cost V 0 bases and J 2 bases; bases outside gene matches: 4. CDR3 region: CAWSVPGTGNYGYTF. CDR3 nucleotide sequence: TGTGCCTGGAGTGTACCCGGGACAGGGAACTATGGCTACACCTTC. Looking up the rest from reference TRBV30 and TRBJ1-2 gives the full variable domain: SQTIHQWPATLVQPVGSPLSLECTVEGTSNPNLYWYRQAAGRGLQLLFYSVGIGQISSEVPQNLSASRPQDRQFILSSKKLLLSDSGFYLCAWSVPGTGNYGYTFGSGTRLTVV.

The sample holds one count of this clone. The CDR3 DNA is TGCAGCGTTGAAGGTAGTGAGGGATCCGGGGAGCTGTTTTTT. This gives the protein CSVEGSEGSGELFF. The J gene is TRBJ2-2, the V gene TRBV29-1; possible D gene TRBD2, 5 bases. The V end lost 1 base, the J end lost 6 bases, and 12 bases lay between the germline ends. CDR1 and CDR2 from the germline V gene are SQVTM and ANQGSEA. This CDR3 is built from 14 residues.

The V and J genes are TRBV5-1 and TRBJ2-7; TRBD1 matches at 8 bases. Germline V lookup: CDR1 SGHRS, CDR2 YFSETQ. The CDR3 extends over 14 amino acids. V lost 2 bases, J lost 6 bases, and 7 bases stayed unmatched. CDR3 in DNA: TGCGCCAGCAGCTTAAAAGACAGGGGAGGCGAGCAGTACTTC. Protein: CASSLKDRGGEQYF.

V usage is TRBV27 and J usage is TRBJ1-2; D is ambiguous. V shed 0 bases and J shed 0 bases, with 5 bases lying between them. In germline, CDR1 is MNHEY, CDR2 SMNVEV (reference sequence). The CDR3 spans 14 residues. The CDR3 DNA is TGTGCCAGCAGTTTATCTGGGGCTAACTATGGCTACACCTTC. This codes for CASSLSGANYGYTF.

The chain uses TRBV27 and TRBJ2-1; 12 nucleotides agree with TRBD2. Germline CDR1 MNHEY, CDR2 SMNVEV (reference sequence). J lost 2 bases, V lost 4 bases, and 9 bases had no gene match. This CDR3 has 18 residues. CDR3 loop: CASSSTTSGGSTYNEQFF. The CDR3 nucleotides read TGTGCCAGCAGTTCCACGACTAGCGGGGGCTCTACCTACAATGAGCAGTTCTTC.

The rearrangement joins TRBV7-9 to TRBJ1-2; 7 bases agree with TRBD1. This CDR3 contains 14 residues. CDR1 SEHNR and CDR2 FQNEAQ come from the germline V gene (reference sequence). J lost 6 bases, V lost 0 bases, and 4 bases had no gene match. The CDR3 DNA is TGTGCCAGCAGCTTAGCGACAGGGATTCATGGCTACACCTTC. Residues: CASSLATGIHGYTF. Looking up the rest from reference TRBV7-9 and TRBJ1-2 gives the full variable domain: DTGVSQNPRHKITKRGQNVTFRCDPISEHNRLYWYRQTLGQGPEFLTYFQNEAQLEKSRLLSDRFSAERPKGSFSTLEIQRTEQGDSAMYLCASSLATGIHGYTFGSGTRLTVV.

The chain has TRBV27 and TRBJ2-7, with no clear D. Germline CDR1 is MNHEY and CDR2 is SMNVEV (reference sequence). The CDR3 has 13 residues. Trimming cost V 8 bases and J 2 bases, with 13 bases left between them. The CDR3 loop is CASRRENTYEQYF. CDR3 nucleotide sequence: TGTGCCAGCCGCCGCGAGAACACCTACGAGCAGTACTTC.

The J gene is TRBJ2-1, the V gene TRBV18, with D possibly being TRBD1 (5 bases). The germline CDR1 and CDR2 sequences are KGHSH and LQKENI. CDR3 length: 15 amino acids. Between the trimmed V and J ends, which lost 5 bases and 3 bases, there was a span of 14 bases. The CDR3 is CASSSNPGHYNEQFF. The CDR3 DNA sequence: TGTGCCAGCTCATCCAACCCAGGGCACTACAATGAGCAGTTCTTC. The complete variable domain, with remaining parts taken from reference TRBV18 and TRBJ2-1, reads NAGVMQNPRHLVRRRGQEARLRCSPMKGHSHVYWYRQLPEEGLKFMVYLQKENIIDESGMPKERFSAEFPKEGPSILRIQQVVRGDSAAYFCASSSNPGHYNEQFFGPGTRLTVL.

DNA for the CDR3: TGCGCCAGCAGCAGGGGAGTGGAGAACACCATATATTTT. It encodes CASSRGVENTIYF. This chain links TRBV5-1 with TRBJ1-3; TRBD1 is a possible D gene (5 bases). CDR1 and CDR2 (germline): SGHRS, YFSETQ. V dropped 4 bases and J dropped 7 bases, with 12 bases sitting between them. The CDR3 has 13 residues.

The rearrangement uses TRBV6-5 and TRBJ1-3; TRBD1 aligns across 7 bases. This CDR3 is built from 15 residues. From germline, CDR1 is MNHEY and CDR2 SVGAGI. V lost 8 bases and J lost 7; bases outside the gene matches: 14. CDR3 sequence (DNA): TGTGCCAGCTCTTCGAGAGGGGGCATACGGAACACCATATATTTT. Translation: CASSSRGGIRNTIYF.

The CDR3 is CASSLDPASADTQYF. For the CDR3, the DNA is TGTGCCAGCAGCTTAGACCCAGCGAGTGCAGATACGCAGTATTTT. The V call is TRBV11-2, the J call TRBJ2-3; no definite D call. The CDR3 extends over 15 amino acids. In germline, CDR1 is SGHAT, CDR2 FQNNGV. The germline V and J ends were trimmed by 0 bases and 4 bases, with 11 bases remaining between them.

CDR3 amino acids: CATSMGQGGDTQYF. The CDR3 region has the DNA TGTGCCACATCTATGGGACAGGGAGGAGATACGCAGTATTTT. V gene TRBV19 combines with J gene TRBJ2-3, with TRBD1 identical over 9 bases. The CDR3 has 14 residues. V lost 10 bases and J lost 5; bases outside the gene matches: 10. The germline V gene has CDR1 LNHDA and CDR2 SQIVND (reference sequence).

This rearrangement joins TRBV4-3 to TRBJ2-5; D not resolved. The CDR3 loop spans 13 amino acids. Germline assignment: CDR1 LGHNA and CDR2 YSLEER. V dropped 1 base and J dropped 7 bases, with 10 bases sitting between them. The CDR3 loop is CASSQVSSGTQYF. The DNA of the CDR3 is TGCGCCAGCAGCCAAGTCAGTTCAGGGACCCAGTACTTC.

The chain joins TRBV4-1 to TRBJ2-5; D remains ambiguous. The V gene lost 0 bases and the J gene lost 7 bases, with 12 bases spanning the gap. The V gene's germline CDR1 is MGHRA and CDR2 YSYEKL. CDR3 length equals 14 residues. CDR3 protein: CASSQERTVGTQYF. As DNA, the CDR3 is TGCGCCAGCAGCCAAGAGAGGACGGTTGGGACCCAGTACTTC.

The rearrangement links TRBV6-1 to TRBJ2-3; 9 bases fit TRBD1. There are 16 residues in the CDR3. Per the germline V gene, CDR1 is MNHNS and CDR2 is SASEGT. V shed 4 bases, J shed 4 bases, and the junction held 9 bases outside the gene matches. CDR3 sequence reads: CASSASGQGGADTQYF. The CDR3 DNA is TGTGCCAGCAGTGCTTCGGGACAGGGTGGTGCAGATACGCAGTATTTT.

In nucleotides, the CDR3 is TGTGCCAGCTCACCTGAGGCAGAAAATAGCAATCAGCCCCAGCATTTT. Translating it yields CASSPEAENSNQPQHF. The V gene is TRBV18, the J gene TRBJ1-5; D not resolved. Looked up from germline, CDR1 is KGHSH and CDR2 is LQKENI. The CDR3 has 16 amino acids. Between the trimmed V and J ends, which lost 3 bases and 0 bases, there was a span of 12 bases.